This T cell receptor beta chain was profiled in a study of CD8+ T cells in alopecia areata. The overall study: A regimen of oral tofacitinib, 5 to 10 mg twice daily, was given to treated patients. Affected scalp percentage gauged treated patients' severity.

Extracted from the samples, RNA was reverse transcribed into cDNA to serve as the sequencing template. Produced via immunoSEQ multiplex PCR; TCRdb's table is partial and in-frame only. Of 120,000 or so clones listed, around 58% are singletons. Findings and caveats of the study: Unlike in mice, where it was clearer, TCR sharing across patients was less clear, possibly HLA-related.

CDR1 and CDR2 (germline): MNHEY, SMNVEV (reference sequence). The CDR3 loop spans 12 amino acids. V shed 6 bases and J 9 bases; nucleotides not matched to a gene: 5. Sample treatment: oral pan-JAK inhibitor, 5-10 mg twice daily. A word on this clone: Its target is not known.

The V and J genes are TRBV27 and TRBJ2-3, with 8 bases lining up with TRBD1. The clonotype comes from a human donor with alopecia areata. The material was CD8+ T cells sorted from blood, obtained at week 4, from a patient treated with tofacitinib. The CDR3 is CASRPWTGTQYF. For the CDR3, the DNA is TGTGCCAGCAGACCATGGACAGGGACGCAGTATTTT.